One and the same sample provided the 16 T cell receptor beta chains below, sequenced in a study of blood T cell repertoires in COVID-19. Measured with immunoSEQ multiplex PCR; TCRdb has only the in-frame clones, and not every one. The sample gives 75,000 to 95,000 clones, around 90% of which show up once; around 16% is in the top ten. The material sequenced was peripheral blood. Source of these receptors: a woman aged 55-75 years with COVID-19, enrolled during active disease.

CDR3 loop: CASSPLAAGEKYF. In DNA form, the CDR3 reads TGTGCCAGCAGCCCCTTGGCAGCGGGGGAAAAGTACTTC. The V gene is TRBV3-1 (or the pseudogene TRBV3-2), the J gene TRBJ2-5; TRBD2 matches 8 bases. There are 13 residues in the CDR3. Germline lookup yields CDR1 LGHDT and CDR2 YNNKEL (reference sequence). V was clipped by 4 bases and J by 12 bases; unmatched bases: 10.

The rearrangement uses TRBV18 and TRBJ1-1; no reliable D call. Germline CDR1 and CDR2: KGHSH and LQKENI. The V and J ends lost 3 bases and 5 bases respectively, with 13 bases between them. The CDR3 extends over 14 amino acids. The CDR3 loop is CASSPSPGNTEAFF. CDR3 DNA: TGTGCCAGCTCACCGTCCCCGGGTAATACTGAAGCTTTCTTT.

The V gene is TRBV18, the J gene TRBJ2-7; D might be TRBD2 (5 bases). Trimming took 6 bases from V and 3 from J, leaving 21 bases between them. The CDR3 consists of 16 residues. Germline loops: CDR1 KGHSH, CDR2 LQKENI. CDR3 in amino acids: CASSPSRSGENYEQYF. CDR3 DNA: TGTGCCAGCTCCCCGAGCAGGTCCGGGGAAAACTACGAGCAGTACTTC.

V usage is TRBV5-1 and J usage is TRBJ2-1; 15 nucleotides match TRBD2. CDR1 is SGHRS, CDR2 YFSETQ, per germline. J gave up 0 bases and V 5 bases, and 6 bases lay outside the gene matches. The CDR3 covers 18 residues. DNA for the CDR3: TGCGCCAGCAGGCCGGGACTAGCGGGGGGCCCCTCCTACAATGAGCAGTTCTTC. This encodes CASRPGLAGGPSYNEQFF.

This chain uses TRBV7-2 with TRBJ1-5, with 7 bases matching TRBD1. Germline V gene sequence: CDR1 SGHTA, CDR2 FQGNSA. CDR3 length: 13 amino acids. J was trimmed by 6 bases and V by 5 bases; bases with no gene match: 4. This CDR3 reads CASSDGQAQPQHF. CDR3 DNA sequence: TGTGCCAGCAGCGACGGACAGGCTCAGCCCCAGCATTTT.

J is TRBJ1-2 and V is TRBV9; 10 bases align to TRBD1. Unmatched junction bases numbered 5, after V lost 2 bases and J lost 4 bases. Germline CDR1 and CDR2: SGDLS and YYNGEE. This CDR3 region has 15 residues. CDR3 in DNA: TGTGCCAGCAGCGTTGGGACAGGGGCTTCCTATGGCTACACCTTC. It codes for CASSVGTGASYGYTF.

This rearrangement joins TRBV3-1 (or the pseudogene TRBV3-2) to TRBJ2-2, with a weak D call TRBD2 (5 bases). Germline V gives CDR1 LGHDT, CDR2 YNNKEL (reference sequence). The CDR3 length is 12 residues. V dropped 4 bases and J dropped 6 bases, with 6 bases sitting between them. The CDR3 coding sequence is TGTGCCAGCAGCCCAGCGGCCGGGGAGCTGTTTTTT. Amino acid sequence: CASSPAAGELFF.

The chain is built from TRBV6-6 and TRBJ1-2; tentatively, D is TRBD1 (6 bases). CDR3 length: 14 amino acids. Trimming cost V 5 bases and J 5 bases, with 15 bases left between them. The V gene's germline CDR1 is MNHNY and CDR2 SVGAGI (reference sequence). CDR3 sequence reads: CASSGQGGPYGYTF. The CDR3 coding sequence is TGTGCCAGCAGTGGCCAAGGGGGACCTTATGGCTACACCTTC.

The chain links TRBV6-2 or TRBV6-3 to TRBJ2-3; D is possibly TRBD2 (6 bases). The CDR3 contains 17 residues. Deletions cut 0 bases from V and 0 bases from J, with 13 bases between. Germline CDR1 MNHEY, CDR2 SVGEGT. CDR3 nucleotides: TGTGCCAGCAGTTACTCGGGGCGGGACCATAGCACAGATACGCAGTATTTT. Translated, it gives CASSYSGRDHSTDTQYF.

The count of this clone is one. V usage is TRBV18 and J usage is TRBJ2-7, with 12 bases fitting TRBD1. Unmatched junction bases numbered 4, after V lost 2 bases and J lost 5 bases. CDR1 is KGHSH, CDR2 LQKENI, per germline. The CDR3 extends over 15 amino acids. CDR3 DNA: TGTGCCAGCTCACCAGGGGACAGGGGGCTCCACGAGCAGTACTTC. It codes for CASSPGDRGLHEQYF.

This chain uses TRBV10-2 with TRBJ1-4, with 9 nucleotides matching TRBD1. In germline, CDR1 is WSHSY, CDR2 SAAADI. Trimming at V came to 2 bases and at J to 4 bases, leaving 5 bases not matched to a gene. There are 16 residues in the CDR3. The CDR3 sequence is CASSEAKGQGNEKLFF. CDR3 nucleotides: TGCGCCAGCAGTGAGGCGAAGGGACAGGGTAATGAAAAACTGTTTTTT.

For this clone: Additional DNA sequences in this sample encode the identical CDR3. The chain has TRBV19 and TRBJ2-7; D is undetermined. The germline V gene has CDR1 LNHDA and CDR2 SQIVND (reference sequence). V lost 3 bases and J lost 1, with 7 bases in between. CDR3 length equals 13 residues. The CDR3 DNA reads as TGTGCCAGTAGTATTTCGGGTTCCTACGAGCAGTACTTC. Its translation is CASSISGSYEQYF.

This chain connects TRBV6-1 to TRBJ1-2; TRBD1 is a possible D gene (6 bases). V was trimmed by 3 bases and J by 8 bases, leaving 19 bases between them. Germline V lookup: CDR1 MNHNS, CDR2 SASEGT. The CDR3 extends over 15 amino acids. Written as DNA, the CDR3 is TGTGCCAGCAGTGAGCCGGTGAGAAGGGGGAAGGGCTACACCTTC. Translating gives CASSEPVRRGKGYTF.

This clone appeared a single time. The V and J genes are TRBV6-5 and TRBJ2-5; 14 bases are a match to TRBD2. Germline V gives CDR1 MNHEY, CDR2 SVGAGI. This CDR3 comprises 15 residues. Trimming took 5 bases from V and 5 from J; bases not matched to a gene: 4. The CDR3 loop is CASSPRTSGGETQYF. CDR3 DNA sequence: TGTGCCAGCAGTCCCCGGACTAGCGGGGGGGAGACCCAGTACTTC.

CDR3 sequence (DNA): TGTGCCTGGAGTGTGGTCGGGGTCGGGACCCAGTACTTC. This codes for CAWSVVGVGTQYF. The gene calls are TRBV30 and TRBJ2-5; perhaps TRBD2 as D (5 bases). Germline V gene lookup returns CDR1 GTSNPN and CDR2 SVGIG (reference sequence). The ends were cut back, 0 bases at V and 7 bases at J, with 12 bases in the middle. This CDR3 comprises 13 residues.

In this sample, this clone turned up once. V is TRBV5-8 and J is TRBJ1-1; D remains unclear. This CDR3 is built from 12 residues. CDR1 and CDR2 (germline): SGHTS, YDEGEE. Trimming removed 1 base at V and 6 bases at J, with 7 bases between. The chain's CDR3 is CASSLRRAEAFF. Written as DNA, the CDR3 is TGTGCCAGCAGCTTGCGGAGGGCTGAAGCTTTCTTT. Drawing the rest from reference TRBV5-8 and TRBJ1-1, the complete variable domain is EAGVTQSPTHLIKTRGQQATLRCSPISGHTSVYWYQQALGLGLQFLLWYDEGEERNRGNFPPRFSGRQFPNYSSELNVNALELEDSALYLCASSLRRAEAFFGQGTRLTVV.